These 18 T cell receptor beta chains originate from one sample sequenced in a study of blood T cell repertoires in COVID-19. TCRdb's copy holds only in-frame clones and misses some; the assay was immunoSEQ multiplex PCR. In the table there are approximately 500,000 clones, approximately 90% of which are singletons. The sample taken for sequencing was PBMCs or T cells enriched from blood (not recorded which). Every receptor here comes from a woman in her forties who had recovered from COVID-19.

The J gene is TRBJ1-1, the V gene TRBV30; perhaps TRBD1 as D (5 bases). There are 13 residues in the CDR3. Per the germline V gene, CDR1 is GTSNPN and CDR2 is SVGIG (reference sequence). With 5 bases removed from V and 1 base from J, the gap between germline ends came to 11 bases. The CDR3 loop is CAWLDNGNTEAFF. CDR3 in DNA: TGTGCCTGGCTGGACAATGGGAACACTGAAGCTTTCTTT.

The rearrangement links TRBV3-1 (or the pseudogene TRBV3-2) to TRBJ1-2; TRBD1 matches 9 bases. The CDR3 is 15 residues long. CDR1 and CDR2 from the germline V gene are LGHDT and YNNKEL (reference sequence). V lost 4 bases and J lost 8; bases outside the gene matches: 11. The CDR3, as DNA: TGTGCCAGCAGCCCCCCGGACAGGGGAAATATAGGCTACACCTTC. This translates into CASSPPDRGNIGYTF.

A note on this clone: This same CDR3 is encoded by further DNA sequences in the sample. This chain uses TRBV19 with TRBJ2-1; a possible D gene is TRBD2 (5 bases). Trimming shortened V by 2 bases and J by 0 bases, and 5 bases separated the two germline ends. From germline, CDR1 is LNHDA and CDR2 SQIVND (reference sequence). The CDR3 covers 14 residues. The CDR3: CASSISGSYNEQFF. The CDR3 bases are TGTGCCAGTAGTATAAGCGGCTCCTACAATGAGCAGTTCTTC.

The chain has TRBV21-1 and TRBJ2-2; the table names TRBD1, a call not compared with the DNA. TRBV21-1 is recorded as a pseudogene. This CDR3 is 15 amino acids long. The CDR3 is CASSPGQEITGELFF. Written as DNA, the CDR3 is TGTGCCAGCAGCCCGGGACAGGAGATCACCGGGGAGCTGTTTTTT.

The CDR3 nucleotides read TGCGCCAGCAGCTTGGTCCAGCGGAGCACAGATACGCAGTATTTT. It translates to CASSLVQRSTDTQYF. V and J are TRBV5-1 and TRBJ2-3, with D possibly being TRBD2 (5 bases). Trimming took 0 bases from V and 0 from J, leaving 8 bases between them. CDR1 is SGHRS and CDR2 is YFSETQ in the germline V gene. The CDR3 is 15 residues long.

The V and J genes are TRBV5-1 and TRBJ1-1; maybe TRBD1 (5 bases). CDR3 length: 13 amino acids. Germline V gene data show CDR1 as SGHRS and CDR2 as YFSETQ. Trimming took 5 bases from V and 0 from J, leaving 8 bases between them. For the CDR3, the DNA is TGCGCCAGCAGAGAAGGGGTGAACACTGAAGCTTTCTTT. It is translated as CASREGVNTEAFF.

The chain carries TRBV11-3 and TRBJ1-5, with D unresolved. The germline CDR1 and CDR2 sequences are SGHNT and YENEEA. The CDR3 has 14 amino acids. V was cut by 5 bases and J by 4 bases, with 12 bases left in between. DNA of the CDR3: TGTGCCAGCAGCCCAGAGGGCACTAATCAGCCCCAGCATTTT. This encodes CASSPEGTNQPQHF.

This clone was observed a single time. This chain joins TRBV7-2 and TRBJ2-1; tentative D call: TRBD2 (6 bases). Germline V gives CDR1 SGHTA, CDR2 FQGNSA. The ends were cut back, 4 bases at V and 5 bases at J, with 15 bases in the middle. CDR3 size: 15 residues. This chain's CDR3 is CASSSRRTNNNEQFF. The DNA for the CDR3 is TGTGCCAGCAGCTCCCGGAGGACTAATAACAATGAGCAGTTCTTC. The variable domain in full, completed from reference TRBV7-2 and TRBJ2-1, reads GAGVSQSPSNKVTEKGKDVELRCDPISGHTALYWYRQSLGQGLEFLIYFQGNSAPDKSGLPSDRFSAERTGGSVSTLTIQRTQQEDSAVYLCASSSRRTNNNEQFFGPGTRLTVL.

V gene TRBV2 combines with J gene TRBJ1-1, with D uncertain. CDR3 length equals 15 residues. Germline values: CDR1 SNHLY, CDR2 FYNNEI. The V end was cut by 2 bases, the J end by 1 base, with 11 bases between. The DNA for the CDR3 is TGTGCCAGCAGTGAATATGGCCTTCAGAACACTGAAGCTTTCTTT. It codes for CASSEYGLQNTEAFF. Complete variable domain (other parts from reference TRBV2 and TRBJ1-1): EPEVTQTPSHQVTQMGQEVILRCVPISNHLYFYWYRQILGQKVEFLVSFYNNEISEKSEIFDDQFSVERPDGSNFTLKIRSTKLEDSAMYFCASSEYGLQNTEAFFGQGTRLTVV.

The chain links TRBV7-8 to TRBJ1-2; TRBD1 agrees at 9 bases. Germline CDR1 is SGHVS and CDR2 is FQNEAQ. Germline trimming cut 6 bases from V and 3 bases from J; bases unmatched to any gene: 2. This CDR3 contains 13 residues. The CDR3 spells CASRGQGHYGYTF. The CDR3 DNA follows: TGTGCCAGCAGGGGACAGGGCCACTATGGCTACACCTTC.

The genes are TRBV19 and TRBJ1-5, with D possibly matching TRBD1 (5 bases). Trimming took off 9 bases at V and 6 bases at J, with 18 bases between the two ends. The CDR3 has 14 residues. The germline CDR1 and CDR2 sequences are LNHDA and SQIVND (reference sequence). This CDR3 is CASKQAGEIQPQHF. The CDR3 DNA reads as TGTGCCAGCAAACAGGCGGGGGAGATTCAGCCCCAGCATTTT.

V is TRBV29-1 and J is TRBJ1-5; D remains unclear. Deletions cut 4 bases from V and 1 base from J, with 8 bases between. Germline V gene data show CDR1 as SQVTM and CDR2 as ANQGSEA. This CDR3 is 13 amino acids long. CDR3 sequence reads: CSVVVGSNQPQHF. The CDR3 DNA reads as TGCAGCGTTGTCGTCGGGAGCAATCAGCCCCAGCATTTT.

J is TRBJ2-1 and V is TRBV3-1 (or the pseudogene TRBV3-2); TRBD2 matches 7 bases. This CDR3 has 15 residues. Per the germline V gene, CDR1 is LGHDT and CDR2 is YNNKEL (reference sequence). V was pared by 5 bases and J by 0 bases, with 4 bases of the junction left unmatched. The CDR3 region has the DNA TGTGCCAGCAGCGGGTCGGGAGGCTCCTACAATGAGCAGTTCTTC. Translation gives CASSGSGGSYNEQFF.

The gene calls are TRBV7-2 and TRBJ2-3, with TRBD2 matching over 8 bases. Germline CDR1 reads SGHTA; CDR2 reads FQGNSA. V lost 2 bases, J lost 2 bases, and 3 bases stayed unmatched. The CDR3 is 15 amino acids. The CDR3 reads CASSLQREYTDTQYF. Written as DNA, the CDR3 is TGTGCCAGCAGCTTACAGCGGGAGTACACAGATACGCAGTATTTT.

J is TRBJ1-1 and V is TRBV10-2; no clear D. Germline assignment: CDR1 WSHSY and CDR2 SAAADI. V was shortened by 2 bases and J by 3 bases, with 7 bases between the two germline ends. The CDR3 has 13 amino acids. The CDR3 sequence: CASSEGGYTEAFF. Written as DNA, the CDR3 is TGCGCCAGCAGTGAGGGAGGGTACACTGAAGCTTTCTTT.

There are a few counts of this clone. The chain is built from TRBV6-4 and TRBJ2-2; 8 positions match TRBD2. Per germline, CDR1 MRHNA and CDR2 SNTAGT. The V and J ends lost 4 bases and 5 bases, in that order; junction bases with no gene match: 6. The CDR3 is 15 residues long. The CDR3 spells CASSVVAGRTGELFF. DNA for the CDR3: TGTGCCAGCAGTGTGGTAGCGGGAAGGACCGGGGAGCTGTTTTTT.

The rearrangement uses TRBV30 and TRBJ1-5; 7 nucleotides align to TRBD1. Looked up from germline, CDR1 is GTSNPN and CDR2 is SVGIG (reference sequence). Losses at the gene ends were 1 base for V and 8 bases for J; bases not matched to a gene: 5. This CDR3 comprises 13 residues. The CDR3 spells CAWSGQGVEPQHF. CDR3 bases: TGTGCCTGGAGTGGGCAGGGGGTGGAGCCCCAGCATTTT. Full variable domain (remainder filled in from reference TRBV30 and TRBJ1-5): SQTIHQWPATLVQPVGSPLSLECTVEGTSNPNLYWYRQAAGRGLQLLFYSVGIGQISSEVPQNLSASRPQDRQFILSSKKLLLSDSGFYLCAWSGQGVEPQHFGDGTRLSIL.

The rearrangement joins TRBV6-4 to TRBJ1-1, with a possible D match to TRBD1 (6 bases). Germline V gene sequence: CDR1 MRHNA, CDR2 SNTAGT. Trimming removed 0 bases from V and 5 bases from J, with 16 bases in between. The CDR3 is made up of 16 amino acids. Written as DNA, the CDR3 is TGTGCCAGCAGTGACTCGAGTGGGGGCGCGGTTACTGAAGCTTTCTTT. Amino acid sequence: CASSDSSGGAVTEAFF.